The sequence of this T cell receptor (beta chain) was determined in a study of shared clonotypes between healthy human individuals. In the study overall: The study enrolled a couple of women and three men aged 18 to 49. Overall study findings and caveats: Four donors shared about 5% of their naive CD4 clonotypes.

Those who donated, Caucasian adults without exception, all lived in Nashville, Tennessee. Germline trimming cut 6 bases from V and 4 bases from J; bases unmatched to any gene: 6. The CDR3 extends over 15 amino acids. In germline, CDR1 is SNHLY, CDR2 FYNNEI. Note on this clone: The antigen is undetermined.

Generated by immunoSEQ multiplex PCR, the TCRdb table keeps only in-frame clones and is missing some. The data show around 2.3 million clones, around 95% seen once. The clonotype originates from a man between 18 and 35 years old in good health. The V call is TRBV2, the J call TRBJ2-2; 9 bases are shared with TRBD2. The sample taken for sequencing was naive CD4+ T cells sorted from blood. Subset in this sample: CD45RA+ positively selected. CDR3 in amino acids: CASRSSGGPTGELFF. CDR3 bases: TGTGCCAGCAGGAGTAGCGGGGGTCCCACCGGGGAGCTGTTTTTT.